One sample yielded the 30 T cell receptor beta chains listed below, sequenced in a study of cytomegalovirus exposure and HLA in healthy donors. The PCR contained 60 Vbeta and 13 Jbeta primers. Measured with immunoSEQ multiplex PCR; TCRdb has only the in-frame clones, and not every one. The sample lists roughly 160,000 clones; around 68% were seen once. Sequenced input: PBMCs. The origin of the receptors is a girl under 18 in good health and CMV-seronegative.

This clone has just one count. J is TRBJ1-3 and V is TRBV5-1, with 9 nucleotides matching TRBD1. V lost 8 bases and J lost 2; bases outside the gene matches: 14. Germline CDR1 reads SGHRS; CDR2 reads YFSETQ. This CDR3 region has 17 residues. CDR3 loop: CASRHATGGATGNTIYF. The DNA for the CDR3 is TGCGCCAGTCGGCATGCCACAGGGGGCGCAACTGGAAACACCATATATTTT.

J is TRBJ2-5 and V is TRBV9; D is unclear. The germline V gene encodes CDR1 SGDLS and CDR2 YYNGEE. The ends were cut back, 3 bases at V and 1 base at J, with 10 bases in the middle. The CDR3 consists of 14 residues. The CDR3 DNA is TGTGCCAGCAGCGCATCAGTATCCCAAGAGACCCAGTACTTC. This gives the protein CASSASVSQETQYF.

This chain connects TRBV28 to TRBJ1-5, with TRBD1 matching 7 bases. J was trimmed by 0 bases and V by 11 bases; bases with no gene match: 10. The CDR3 covers 15 residues. Germline V gene lookup returns CDR1 MDHEN and CDR2 SYDVKM. The CDR3 DNA reads as TGTGCCGCTTCTGGGGACAGACCTAGCAATCAGCCCCAGCATTTT. Its translation is CAASGDRPSNQPQHF.

V gene TRBV9 combines with J gene TRBJ1-6; TRBD1 might be the D (5 bases). The germline V gene encodes CDR1 SGDLS and CDR2 YYNGEE. Trimming left V 4 bases short and J 0 bases short, with 11 bases between. The CDR3 has 16 residues. The DNA for the CDR3 is TGTGCCAGCAGCCCGACGGGGGACTCCTATAATTCACCCCTCCACTTT. As protein: CASSPTGDSYNSPLHF.

The V gene is TRBV7-6, the J gene TRBJ2-7; TRBD1 matches 8 bases. V trimming: 1 base; J trimming: 3 bases; junction bases outside the gene matches: 8. CDR1 and CDR2 (germline): SGHVS, FNYEAQ. The CDR3 totals 16 residues. The CDR3 is CASSLGAGTGNYEQYF. The CDR3 DNA reads as TGTGCCAGCAGCTTAGGCGCGGGGACAGGTAACTACGAGCAGTACTTC.

The chain uses TRBV10-1 and TRBJ1-6, with 10 bases lining up with TRBD1. The V segment lost 5 bases and the J segment 7 bases; nucleotides outside the gene matches: 2. Germline values: CDR1 WNHNN, CDR2 SYGVQD (reference sequence). This CDR3 comprises 14 residues. The CDR3 reads CASSSGQGNSPLHF. CDR3 nucleotide sequence: TGCGCCAGCAGTTCGGGACAGGGGAATTCACCCCTCCACTTT.

The chain joins TRBV9 to TRBJ1-1; 7 bases line up with TRBD1. With 2 bases clipped from V and 4 bases from J, the junction kept 8 bases outside the gene matches. Germline lookup yields CDR1 SGDLS and CDR2 YYNGEE. The CDR3 contains 15 residues. The CDR3 spells CASSVGTGVATEAFF. The CDR3 DNA reads as TGTGCCAGCAGCGTCGGCACAGGGGTGGCCACTGAAGCTTTCTTT.

This rearrangement joins TRBV19 to TRBJ1-2, with D hard to call. V was shortened by 6 bases and J by 5 bases, with 4 bases between the two germline ends. Germline-derived CDR1 and CDR2 are LNHDA and SQIVND (reference sequence). This CDR3 region has 10 residues. The CDR3: CASRAYGYTF. In DNA, the CDR3 is TGTGCCAGTAGAGCTTATGGCTACACCTTC.

This chain joins TRBV10-3 and TRBJ1-1; D is ambiguous. The V end lost 3 bases, the J end lost 6 bases, and 11 bases lay between the germline ends. Germline values: CDR1 ENHRY, CDR2 SYGVKD. The CDR3 has 13 residues. In nucleotides, the CDR3 is TGTGCCATCAGTGACCCGAGGTCTTCTGAAGCTTTCTTT. Translation: CAISDPRSSEAFF.

This rearrangement joins TRBV7-2 to TRBJ1-1, with a tentative D call TRBD1 (6 bases). Germline values: CDR1 SGHTA, CDR2 FQGNSA. This CDR3 is 13 amino acids long. Trimming stripped 6 bases from V and 7 bases from J, with 15 bases between. CDR3 sequence reads: CASSSGVANEAFF. In DNA, the CDR3 is TGTGCCAGCAGTTCAGGGGTTGCCAATGAAGCTTTCTTT.

This clone was counted once. In DNA, the CDR3 is TGCGCCAGCAGGGCATCCATGACTAGCGGGGGGTCAGATGAGCAGTTCTTC. Amino acid sequence: CASRASMTSGGSDEQFF. The gene calls are TRBV5-1 and TRBJ2-1; 13 bases agree with TRBD2. CDR3 length equals 17 residues. The V gene end was trimmed by 5 bases and the J gene end by 8 bases; junction bases not matched to a gene: 13. Germline lookup yields CDR1 SGHRS and CDR2 YFSETQ.

The chain carries TRBV5-1 and TRBJ1-4; D perhaps matches TRBD1 (6 bases). The germline V gene has CDR1 SGHRS and CDR2 YFSETQ. Trimming took 4 bases from V and 8 from J, leaving 18 bases between them. This CDR3 region has 15 residues. CDR3 DNA sequence: TGCGCCAGCAGCCCACTGGGGGGGCAGGGCGAAAAACTGTTTTTT. Translated, it gives CASSPLGGQGEKLFF.

This chain uses TRBV2 with TRBJ2-2, with D possibly matching TRBD1 (5 bases). Germline V lookup: CDR1 SNHLY, CDR2 FYNNEI. Deletions cut 7 bases from V and 4 bases from J, with 16 bases between. The CDR3 consists of 15 residues. The CDR3 is CASKRGDGGTGELFF. The CDR3 coding sequence is TGTGCCAGCAAAAGGGGTGATGGTGGCACCGGGGAGCTGTTTTTT.

The CDR3 DNA sequence: TGTGCCAGCAGTGAAGAGGGGACAGGCCAATATCAGCCCCAGCATTTT. The encoded protein is CASSEEGTGQYQPQHF. The V call is TRBV2, the J call TRBJ1-5; 8 nucleotides agree with TRBD1. After removal of 1 base from V and 5 bases from J, the junction contained 7 bases not matched to a gene. The CDR3 runs to 16 residues. Per the germline V gene, CDR1 is SNHLY and CDR2 is FYNNEI.

V is TRBV28 and J is TRBJ2-3, with 10 bases matching TRBD2. Looked up from germline, CDR1 is MDHEN and CDR2 is SYDVKM. The CDR3 runs to 17 residues. Trimming removed 5 bases from V and 3 bases from J; junction bases left unmatched: 11. The CDR3 sequence is CASSRRLAGPGTDTQYF. In DNA form, the CDR3 reads TGTGCCAGCAGTCGGAGACTAGCGGGCCCGGGGACAGATACGCAGTATTTT.

The sample holds a few counts of this clone. The V and J genes are TRBV5-1 and TRBJ1-1; D not resolved. Germline CDR1 is SGHRS and CDR2 is YFSETQ. This CDR3 region has 14 residues. The germline V and J ends were trimmed by 0 bases and 10 bases, with 16 bases remaining between them. The CDR3 here is CASSLDPVAYGAFF. CDR3 DNA: TGCGCCAGCAGCTTGGATCCCGTCGCGTACGGAGCTTTCTTT.

The chain has TRBV9 and TRBJ1-2; TRBD1 aligns across 8 bases. Germline V gives CDR1 SGDLS, CDR2 YYNGEE. The CDR3 runs 15 residues. The V and J ends lost 4 bases and 2 bases, in that order; junction bases with no gene match: 7. The chain's CDR3 is CASSSWTGLNYGYTF. For the CDR3, the DNA is TGTGCCAGCAGCTCCTGGACAGGGCTGAACTATGGCTACACCTTC.

The genes are TRBV19 and TRBJ2-1, with D perhaps matching TRBD2 (5 bases). Trimming left V 6 bases short and J 2 bases short, with 17 bases between. This CDR3 is built from 16 residues. Germline V lookup: CDR1 LNHDA, CDR2 SQIVND (reference sequence). CDR3 protein: CASSPTGITAYNEQFF. The CDR3 DNA is TGTGCCAGTAGCCCGACCGGGATAACTGCCTACAATGAGCAGTTCTTC.

The CDR3 loop reads CASGTGNTEAFF. In DNA form, the CDR3 reads TGCGCCAGCGGTACTGGGAACACTGAAGCTTTCTTT. This sequence joins TRBV5-1 and TRBJ1-1, with D unresolved. The CDR3 contains 12 residues. V lost 7 bases and J 1 base, leaving 8 bases between the germline ends. The V gene's germline CDR1 is SGHRS and CDR2 YFSETQ.

The V gene is TRBV7-9, the J gene TRBJ2-6; tentative D call: TRBD1 (6 bases). Trimming cost V 5 bases and J 6 bases, with 17 bases left between them. The V gene's germline CDR1 is SEHNR and CDR2 FQNEAQ (reference sequence). The CDR3 is 16 amino acids. The CDR3 DNA is TGTGCCAGCAGCCGACTAAAACAGGGAATGGCCAACGTCCTGACTTTC. Amino acids: CASSRLKQGMANVLTF.

This clone occurred a few times. This sequence joins TRBV4-1 and TRBJ1-4; D is undetermined. V was pared by 0 bases and J by 8 bases, with 10 bases between. This CDR3 is built from 14 residues. CDR1 and CDR2 (germline): MGHRA, YSYEKL. The CDR3 nucleotides are TGCGCCAGCAGCCAAGAGGAAAACAGCGAAAAACTGTTTTTT. Protein sequence: CASSQEENSEKLFF.

The chain uses TRBV27 and TRBJ2-5; no reliable D call. This CDR3 region has 13 residues. Trimming shortened V by 6 bases and J by 5 bases, and 13 bases separated the two germline ends. The germline V gene has CDR1 MNHEY and CDR2 SMNVEV (reference sequence). DNA for the CDR3: TGTGCCAGCAGCACCCGCGCGGCGGAGACCCAGTACTTC. Residues: CASSTRAAETQYF.

This clone has only one observation. V gene TRBV7-9 combines with J gene TRBJ2-7; the match to TRBD1 covers 7 bases. This CDR3 spans 15 amino acids. The J segment lost 6 bases and the V segment lost 3 bases, leaving 11 bases of the junction unmatched. CDR1 is SEHNR, CDR2 FQNEAQ, per germline (reference sequence). The CDR3 DNA sequence: TGTGCCAGCAGCTTCCCGGATACAGGGGTTGGCGAGCAGTACTTC. Translation: CASSFPDTGVGEQYF.

The chain carries TRBV7-8 and TRBJ2-1, with D possibly being TRBD1 (5 bases). The CDR3 contains 14 residues. Trimming removed 2 bases at V and 15 bases at J, with 20 bases between. Per germline, CDR1 SGHVS and CDR2 FQNEAQ. This CDR3 reads CASSLSPWGPRPFF. The CDR3 DNA reads as TGTGCCAGCAGCTTATCGCCCTGGGGCCCTAGGCCGTTCTTC.

V gene TRBV9 combines with J gene TRBJ1-3; D unclear. V lost 2 bases and J lost 4, with 10 bases in between. Germline V CDR1 and CDR2: SGDLS, YYNGEE. This CDR3 comprises 14 residues. CDR3 residues: CASSVGSAGNTIYF. DNA of the CDR3: TGTGCCAGCAGCGTCGGGTCAGCCGGAAACACCATATATTTT.

CDR3 region: CASGQGAIGYTF. The CDR3 coding sequence is TGTGCCAGCGGCCAGGGGGCAATTGGCTACACCTTC. The V and J genes are TRBV2 and TRBJ1-2; 8 bases are shared with TRBD1. Germline trimming cut 8 bases from V and 7 bases from J; bases unmatched to any gene: 6. There are 12 residues in the CDR3. CDR1 and CDR2 (germline): SNHLY, FYNNEI. Looking up the rest from reference TRBV2 and TRBJ1-2 gives the full variable domain: EPEVTQTPSHQVTQMGQEVILRCVPISNHLYFYWYRQILGQKVEFLVSFYNNEISEKSEIFDDQFSVERPDGSNFTLKIRSTKLEDSAMYFCASGQGAIGYTFGSGTRLTVV.

The rearrangement uses TRBV9 and TRBJ1-6; no clear D. V lost 0 bases and J 10 bases, leaving 20 bases between the germline ends. The CDR3 is made up of 17 amino acids. Germline CDR1 and CDR2: SGDLS and YYNGEE. The CDR3 region has the DNA TGTGCCAGCAGCGTAGAGGAAAAGGCGTGGGGAGGATCACCCCTCCACTTT. Encoded protein: CASSVEEKAWGGSPLHF.

This sequence joins TRBV2 and TRBJ2-7; 9 bases fit TRBD2. The CDR3 covers 15 residues. Germline-derived CDR1 and CDR2 are SNHLY and FYNNEI. The V and J ends lost 4 bases and 2 bases, in that order; junction bases with no gene match: 6. In DNA, the CDR3 is TGTGCCAGCAGTGGTTTGCTAGCGGGGCCCTACGAGCAGTACTTC. Encoded protein: CASSGLLAGPYEQYF.

This chain joins TRBV5-5 and TRBJ2-3; perhaps TRBD1 as D (6 bases). CDR1 is SGHKS and CDR2 is YYEKEE in the germline V gene (reference sequence). The CDR3 has 15 residues. V was pared by 0 bases and J by 1 base, with 9 bases between. The CDR3 nucleotides are TGTGCCAGCAGCTTGGAGGGGGTCGGCACAGATACGCAGTATTTT. Amino acid sequence: CASSLEGVGTDTQYF.

A few counts support this clone. Other DNA sequences in this specimen translate into the identical CDR3. The gene calls are TRBV6-5 and TRBJ1-1, with a possible D match to TRBD1 (6 bases). Germline V gene data show CDR1 as MNHEY and CDR2 as SVGAGI. The CDR3 is 13 amino acids. Trimming shortened V by 6 bases and J by 2 bases, and 10 bases separated the two germline ends. CDR3 amino acids: CASRTGVNTEAFF. The CDR3 DNA follows: TGTGCCAGCAGGACAGGCGTCAACACTGAAGCTTTCTTT.